In its sample, the clone carrying this T cell receptor beta chain was seen many times. The antigen remains unidentified. The sample originates from a study of T-cell reconstitution after alpha-beta-depleted transplantation in children. Unique molecular identifiers featured in how the TCRbeta library was prepared. TCRdb passed the PCR reads through MiXCR, listing each CDR3 protein once. Of 40,000 to 60,000 distinct CDR3 sequences in the sample, around 8.8% were seen once. The CDR3 spans 15 residues. Trimming removed 0 bases at V and 2 bases at J, with 8 bases between. Per the germline V gene, CDR1 is SEHNR and CDR2 is FQNEAQ (reference sequence). Study-level points and caveats: Recipient T cells and thymic progenitors that survived were the source of the high TCRbeta diversity seen at day 60 in some patients. At one year after transplant, newly produced T cells mostly accounted for T-cell counts and diversity. Expanded graft clones, several hundred of them, were reportedly the source of alpha-beta T cells about two months after transplant.

This clonotype originated in a male patient aged 2-15 years who had a stem cell transplant for chronic granulomatous disease, so the T cells may come from the graft donor. Material: PBMCs, mostly from graft donor cells, obtained 60 days after TCRalphabeta/CD19-depleted stem cell transplant. This sequence joins TRBV7-9 and TRBJ2-1, with D uncertain. The CDR3: CASSLAALAYNEQFF. In DNA form, the CDR3 reads TGTGCCAGCAGCTTAGCGGCTCTAGCCTACAATGAGCAGTTCTTC. The full variable domain, in which reference TRBV7-9 and TRBJ2-1 provide the parts outside the CDR3, is DTGVSQNPRHKITKRGQNVTFRCDPISEHNRLYWYRQTLGQGPEFLTYFQNEAQLEKSRLLSDRFSAERPKGSFSTLEIQRTEQGDSAMYLCASSLAALAYNEQFFGPGTRLTVL.